This T cell receptor beta chain derives from a study of blood T cell repertoires in COVID-19. The wider study: Nucleic acid was either cDNA or gDNA, and it came from T cells, B-cell-depleted T cells, or PBMCs.

Germline assignment: CDR1 LGHNA and CDR2 YSLEER. Trimming took 1 base from V and 3 from J, leaving 7 bases between them. The CDR3 extends over 13 amino acids. Some clones are missing from TCRdb's copy, which holds only in-frame ones; the method was immunoSEQ multiplex PCR. The profile covers under 200,000 clones, with 60% to 85% appearing a single time and less than 9.5% taken by the ten largest. This clone was seen more than once but under ten times. The sample was peripheral blood. The gene calls are TRBV4-3 and TRBJ2-7; possible D gene TRBD2, 6 bases. This clonotype originated in a man aged 55-75 years with acute or convalescent COVID-19. CDR3 coding DNA: TGCGCCAGCAGCCAAGGACTAGACTACGAGCAGTACTTC. It codes for CASSQGLDYEQYF.